The rows below give T cell receptor beta chains drawn from one sample of a study of blood T cell repertoires in COVID-19. Generated by immunoSEQ multiplex PCR, the TCRdb table keeps only in-frame clones and is missing some. The data show around 300,000 clones, about 90% seen once. Sequencing was carried out using peripheral blood. The receptors here all came from a woman aged 25 to 39 with COVID-19, enrolled during active disease. CDR3s leave out the opening cysteine and the closing phenylalanine or tryptophan. The order of the fields is V gene, J gene, CDR3 protein.

V: TRBV27; J: TRBJ2-7; CDR3: ASKDSYEQY
V: TRBV6-1; J: TRBJ2-7; CDR3: ASSEAFQRDLPYEQY
V: TRBV12-3/TRBV12-4; J: TRBJ1-1; CDR3: ASSTRGEAF
V: TRBV6-5; J: TRBJ1-1; CDR3: ASRDTTGGNTEAF
V: TRBV6-5; J: TRBJ2-7; CDR3: ASWGLAGGQY
V: TRBV7-2; J: TRBJ1-5; CDR3: ASSLRRGNQPQH
V: TRBV19; J: TRBJ1-4; CDR3: ASTLQGLDIRKLF
V: TRBV11-3; J: TRBJ2-5; CDR3: ASSLGSGETQY
V: TRBV27; J: TRBJ1-1; CDR3: ASSRREGTEAF
V: TRBV5-6; J: TRBJ2-5; CDR3: ASNLGGGGETQY
V: TRBV10-2; J: TRBJ1-2; CDR3: ASSESGTGVNT
V: TRBV29-1; J: TRBJ1-1; CDR3: SVVRQGVNTEAF
V: TRBV2; J: TRBJ1-5; CDR3: ASSVWGVSNQPQH
V: TRBV7-6; J: TRBJ2-3; CDR3: ASSPGLAGGGGTDTQY
V: TRBV10-3; J: TRBJ1-1; CDR3: AISLDRESEAF
V: TRBV30; J: TRBJ1-1; CDR3: AWSVRGQRNTEAF
V: TRBV3-1/TRBV3-2; J: TRBJ1-1; CDR3: ASSQVINTEAF
V: TRBV6-5; J: TRBJ2-7; CDR3: ASSPYRDPYEQY
V: TRBV9; J: TRBJ1-2; CDR3: ASSPGTGQRGYT
V: TRBV7-8; J: TRBJ2-2; CDR3: ASSLAGRGGAGELF
V: TRBV5-1; J: TRBJ2-3; CDR3: ASSLEGRGTDTQY
V: TRBV27; J: TRBJ2-2; CDR3: ASAIPPGTGAGELF
V: TRBV30; J: TRBJ1-1; CDR3: AWYKMNTEAF
V: TRBV12-2; J: TRBJ1-4; CDR3: ASRSAETSEKLF
V: TRBV29-1; J: TRBJ1-1; CDR3: SVAGGGWSNTEAF
V: TRBV7-3; J: TRBJ2-2; CDR3: ASSLLASANTGELF
V: TRBV5-6; J: TRBJ2-7; CDR3: ASSAPGTSGVYEQY
V: TRBV7-2; J: TRBJ1-5; CDR3: ASSLVGGGQPQH
V: TRBV21-1; J: TRBJ1-3; CDR3: ASSKVHRGRGNTIY
V: TRBV5-1; J: TRBJ1-6; CDR3: ASSLEYSGGDGSPLH
V: TRBV20-1; J: TRBJ1-5; CDR3: SASDSYSNQPQH
V: TRBV25-1; J: TRBJ1-1; CDR3: ASRRSGGAF
V: TRBV12-3/TRBV12-4; J: TRBJ1-2; CDR3: ASSSWLYYGYT
V: TRBV9; J: TRBJ2-3; CDR3: ASSRTSGSPDTQY
V: TRBV27; J: TRBJ2-5; CDR3: ASSPLAGAIQETQY
V: TRBV15; J: TRBJ1-1; CDR3: ATSRDNMVQGAEAF
V: TRBV30; J: TRBJ2-7; CDR3: ALGQGPYEQY
V: TRBV29-1; J: TRBJ1-2; CDR3: SIESDSLGGGYT
V: TRBV12-5; J: TRBJ2-7; CDR3: ASGLEAGGHEQY
V: TRBV3-1/TRBV3-2; J: TRBJ1-1; CDR3: ASSFGQGRASTEAF
V: TRBV20-1; J: TRBJ2-3; CDR3: SASKAADTDTQY
V: TRBV27; J: TRBJ1-1; CDR3: ASSLLIDTEAF
V: TRBV10-1; J: TRBJ2-3; CDR3: ASSEGLAGTDTQY
V: TRBV11-3; J: TRBJ1-2; CDR3: ASIRDRVNYGYT
V: TRBV18; J: TRBJ1-2; CDR3: ASSPQLADQGGGYT
V: TRBV24-1; J: TRBJ2-5; CDR3: ATSEGGGQETQY
V: TRBV28; J: TRBJ2-7; CDR3: ASSLQDYEQY
V: TRBV9; J: TRBJ2-3; CDR3: ASSAIPSAGTDTQY
V: TRBV5-1; J: TRBJ2-3; CDR3: ASSLVYHTSGFTDTQY
V: TRBV7-9; J: TRBJ1-2; CDR3: ASSLYQGAGGYT
V: TRBV6-5; J: TRBJ1-1; CDR3: ASTLVSGLKTEAF
V: TRBV2; J: TRBJ2-7; CDR3: ASIRDRGFHEQY
V: TRBV5-5; J: TRBJ1-1; CDR3: ASSHPRDEAF
V: TRBV25-1; J: TRBJ2-1; CDR3: ASSERGLSGSYNEQF